This TCR beta chain comes out of a study of blood T cell repertoires in COVID-19. Turning to the study itself: COVID-19 samples, acute and convalescent, were from the United States, Italy and Spain. The analysed material was cDNA or gDNA that came from T cells, B-cell-depleted T cells, or PBMCs.

The germline V gene encodes CDR1 SGHRS and CDR2 YFSETQ. The CDR3 is made up of 16 amino acids. Trimming cost V 4 bases and J 3 bases, with 19 bases left between them. Original data processing: Estimation of nucleated cell counts relied on the amplification of reference gene primers. This table comes from immunoSEQ multiplex PCR, and its TCRdb copy is limited to in-frame clones, with some not included. For V, J and clone size, that table is used; D and trimming come from the DNA. The sample has roughly 250,000 clones; 88% are singletons. The chain is built from TRBV5-1 and TRBJ1-1; TRBD1 is a possible D gene (5 bases). The TCR originated in a man between 60 and 70 years old who had recovered from COVID-19. Material: peripheral blood. The CDR3 loop reads CASSRPGEIGDTEAFF. Written as DNA, the CDR3 is TGCGCCAGCAGCCGACCGGGGGAAATTGGAGACACTGAAGCTTTCTTT.